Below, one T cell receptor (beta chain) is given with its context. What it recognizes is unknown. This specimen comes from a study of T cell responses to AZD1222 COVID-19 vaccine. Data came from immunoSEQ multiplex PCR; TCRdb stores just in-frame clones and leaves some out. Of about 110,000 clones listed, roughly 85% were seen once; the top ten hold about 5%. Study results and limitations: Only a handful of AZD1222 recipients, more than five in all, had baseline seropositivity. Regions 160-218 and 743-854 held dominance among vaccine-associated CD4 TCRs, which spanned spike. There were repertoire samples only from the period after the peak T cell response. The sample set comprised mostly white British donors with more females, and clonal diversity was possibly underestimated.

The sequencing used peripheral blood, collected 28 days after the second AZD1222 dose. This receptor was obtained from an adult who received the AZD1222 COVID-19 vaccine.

CDR3 sequence reads: CASSLLAGVLYNEQFF. CDR3 DNA: TGTGCCAGCTCATTACTAGCGGGGGTCCTCTACAATGAGCAGTTCTTC. This sequence joins TRBV18 and TRBJ2-1; 11 positions match TRBD2. V gave up 5 bases and J gave up 3 bases; unmatched junction bases: 6. This CDR3 has 16 residues. CDR1 is KGHSH, CDR2 LQKENI, per germline.